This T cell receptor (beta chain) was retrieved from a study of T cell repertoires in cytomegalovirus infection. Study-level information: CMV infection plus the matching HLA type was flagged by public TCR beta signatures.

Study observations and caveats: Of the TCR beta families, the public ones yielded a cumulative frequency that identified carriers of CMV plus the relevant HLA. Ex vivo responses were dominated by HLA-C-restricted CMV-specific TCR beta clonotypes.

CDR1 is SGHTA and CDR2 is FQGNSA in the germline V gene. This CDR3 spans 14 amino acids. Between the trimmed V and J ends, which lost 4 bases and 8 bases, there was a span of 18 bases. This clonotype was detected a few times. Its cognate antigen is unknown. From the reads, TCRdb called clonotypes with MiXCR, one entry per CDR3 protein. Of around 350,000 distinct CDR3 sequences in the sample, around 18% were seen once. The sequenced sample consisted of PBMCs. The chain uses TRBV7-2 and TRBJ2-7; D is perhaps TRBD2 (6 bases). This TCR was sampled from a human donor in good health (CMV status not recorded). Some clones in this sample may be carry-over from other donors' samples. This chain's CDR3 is CASSSLEIGSKQYF. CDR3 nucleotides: TGTGCCAGCAGCTCCCTAGAGATCGGGAGTAAGCAGTACTTC.